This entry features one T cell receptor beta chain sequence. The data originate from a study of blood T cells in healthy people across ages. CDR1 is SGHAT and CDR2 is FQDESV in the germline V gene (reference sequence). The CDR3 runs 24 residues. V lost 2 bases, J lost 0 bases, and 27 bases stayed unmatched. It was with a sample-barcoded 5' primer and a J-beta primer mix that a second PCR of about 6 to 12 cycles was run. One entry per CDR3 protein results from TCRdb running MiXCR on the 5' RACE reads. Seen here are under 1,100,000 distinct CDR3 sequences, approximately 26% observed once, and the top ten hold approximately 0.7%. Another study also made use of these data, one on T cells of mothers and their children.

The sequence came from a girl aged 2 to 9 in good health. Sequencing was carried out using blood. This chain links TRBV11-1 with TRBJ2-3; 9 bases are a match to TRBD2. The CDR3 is CASSLFQLPGTSLHMRPSTDTQYF. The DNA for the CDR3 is TGTGCCAGCAGCTTATTTCAATTGCCCGGGACTAGCCTTCACATGCGCCCTAGCACAGATACGCAGTATTTT.